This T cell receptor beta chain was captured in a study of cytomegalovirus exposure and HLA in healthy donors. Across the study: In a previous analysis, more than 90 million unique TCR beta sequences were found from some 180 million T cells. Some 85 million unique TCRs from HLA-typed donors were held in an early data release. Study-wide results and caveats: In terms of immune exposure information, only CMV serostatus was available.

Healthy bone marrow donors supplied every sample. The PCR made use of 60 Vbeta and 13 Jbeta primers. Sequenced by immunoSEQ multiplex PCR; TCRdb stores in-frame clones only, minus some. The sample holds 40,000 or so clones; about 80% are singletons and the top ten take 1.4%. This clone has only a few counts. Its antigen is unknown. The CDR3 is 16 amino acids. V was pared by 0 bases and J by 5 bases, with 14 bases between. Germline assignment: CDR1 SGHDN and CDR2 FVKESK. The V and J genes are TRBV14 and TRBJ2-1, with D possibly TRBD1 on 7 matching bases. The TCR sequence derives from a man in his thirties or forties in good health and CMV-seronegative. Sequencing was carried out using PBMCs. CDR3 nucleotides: TGTGCCAGCAGCCAAGAGACAGGGCTAGCGAACAATGAGCAGTTCTTC. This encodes CASSQETGLANNEQFF.